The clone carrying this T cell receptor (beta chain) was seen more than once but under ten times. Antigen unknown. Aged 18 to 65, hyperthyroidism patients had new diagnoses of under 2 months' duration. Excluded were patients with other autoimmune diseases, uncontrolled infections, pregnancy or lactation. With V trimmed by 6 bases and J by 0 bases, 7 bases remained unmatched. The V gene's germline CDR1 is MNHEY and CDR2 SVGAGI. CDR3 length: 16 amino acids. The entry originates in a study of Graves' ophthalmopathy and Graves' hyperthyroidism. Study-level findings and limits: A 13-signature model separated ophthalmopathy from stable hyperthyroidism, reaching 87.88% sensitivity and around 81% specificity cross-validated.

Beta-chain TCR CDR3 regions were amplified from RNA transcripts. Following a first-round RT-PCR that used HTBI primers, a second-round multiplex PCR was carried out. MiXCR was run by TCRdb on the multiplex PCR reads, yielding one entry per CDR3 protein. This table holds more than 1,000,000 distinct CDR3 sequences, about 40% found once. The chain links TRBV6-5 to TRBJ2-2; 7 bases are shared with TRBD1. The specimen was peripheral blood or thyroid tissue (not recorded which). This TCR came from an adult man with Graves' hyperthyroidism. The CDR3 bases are TGTGCCAGCAGCACCGTTGACAGGGCGAACACCGGGGAGCTGTTTTTT. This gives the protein CASSTVDRANTGELFF.